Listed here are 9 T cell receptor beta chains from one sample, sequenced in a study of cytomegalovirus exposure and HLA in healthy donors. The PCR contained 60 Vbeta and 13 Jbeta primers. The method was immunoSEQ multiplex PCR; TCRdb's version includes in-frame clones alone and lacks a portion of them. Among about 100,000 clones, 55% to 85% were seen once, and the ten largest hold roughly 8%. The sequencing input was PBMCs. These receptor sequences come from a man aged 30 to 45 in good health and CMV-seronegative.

The CDR3 nucleotides read TGTGCCAGCAGTTTATGGGAGGGATCTAACTATGGCTACACCTTC. It is translated as CASSLWEGSNYGYTF. This chain joins TRBV28 and TRBJ1-2, with D hard to call. Germline assignment: CDR1 MDHEN and CDR2 SYDVKM. This CDR3 has 15 residues. The V end was cut by 0 bases, the J end by 0 bases, with 8 bases between.

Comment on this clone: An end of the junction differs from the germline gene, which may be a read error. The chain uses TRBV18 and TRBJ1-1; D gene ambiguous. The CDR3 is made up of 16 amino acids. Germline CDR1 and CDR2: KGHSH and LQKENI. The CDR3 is CASSSPRFSLNTEAFF. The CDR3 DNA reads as TGTGCCAGCTCATCACCACGCTTCAGTTTGAACACTGAAGCTTTCTTT.

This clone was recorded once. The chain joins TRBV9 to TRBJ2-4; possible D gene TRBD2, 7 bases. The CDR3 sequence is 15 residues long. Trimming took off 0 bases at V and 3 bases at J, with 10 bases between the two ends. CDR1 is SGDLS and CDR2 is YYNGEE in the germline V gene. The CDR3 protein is CASSVGGGLKNIQYF. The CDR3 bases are TGTGCCAGCAGCGTAGGGGGGGGCCTCAAAAACATTCAGTACTTC.

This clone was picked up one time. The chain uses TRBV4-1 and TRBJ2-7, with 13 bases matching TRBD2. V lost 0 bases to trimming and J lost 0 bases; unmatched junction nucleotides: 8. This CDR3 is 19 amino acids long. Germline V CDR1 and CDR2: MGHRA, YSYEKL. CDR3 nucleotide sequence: TGCGCCAGCAGCCAAGATCGGCAACTAGCGGGAGGGAGCTCCTACGAGCAGTACTTC. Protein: CASSQDRQLAGGSSYEQYF.

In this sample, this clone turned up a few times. CDR3 DNA sequence: TGCGCCAGCAGCCAAGGGACAGGGAATGATGGCTACACCTTC. This translates into CASSQGTGNDGYTF. This chain joins TRBV4-1 and TRBJ1-2; 8 bases line up with TRBD1. CDR1 and CDR2 (germline): MGHRA, YSYEKL. The CDR3 contains 14 residues. The V and J ends lost 1 base and 6 bases, in that order; junction bases with no gene match: 4.

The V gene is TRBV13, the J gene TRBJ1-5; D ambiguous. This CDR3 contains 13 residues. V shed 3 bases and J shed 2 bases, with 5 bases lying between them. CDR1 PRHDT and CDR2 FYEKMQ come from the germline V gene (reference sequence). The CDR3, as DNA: TGTGCCAGCAGCTTCGGTCGCAATCAGCCCCAGCATTTT. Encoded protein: CASSFGRNQPQHF.

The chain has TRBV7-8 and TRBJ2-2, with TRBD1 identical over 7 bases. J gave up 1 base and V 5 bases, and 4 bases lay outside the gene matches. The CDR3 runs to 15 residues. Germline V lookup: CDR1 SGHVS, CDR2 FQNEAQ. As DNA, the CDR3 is TGTGCCAGCAGCCTACGGACAGGGAACACCGGGGAGCTGTTTTTT. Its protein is CASSLRTGNTGELFF.

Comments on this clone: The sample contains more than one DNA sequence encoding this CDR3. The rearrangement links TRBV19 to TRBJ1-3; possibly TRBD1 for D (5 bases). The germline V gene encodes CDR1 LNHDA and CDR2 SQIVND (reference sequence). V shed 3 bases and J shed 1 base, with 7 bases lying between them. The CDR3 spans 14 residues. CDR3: CASSMAGSGNTIYF. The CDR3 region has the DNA TGTGCCAGTAGTATGGCAGGGTCTGGAAACACCATATATTTT. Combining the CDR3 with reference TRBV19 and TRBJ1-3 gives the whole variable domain DGGITQSPKYLFRKEGQNVTLSCEQNLNHDAMYWYRQDPGQGLRLIYYSQIVNDFQKGDIAEGYSVSREKKESFPLTVTSAQKNPTAFYLCASSMAGSGNTIYFGEGSWLTVV.

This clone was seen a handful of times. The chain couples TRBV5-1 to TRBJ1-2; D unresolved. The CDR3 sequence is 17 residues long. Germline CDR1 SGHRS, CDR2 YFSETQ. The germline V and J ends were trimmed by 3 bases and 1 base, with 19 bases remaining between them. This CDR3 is CASSSPEGVDFNYGYTF. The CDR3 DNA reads TGCGCCAGCAGCTCGCCAGAGGGTGTAGACTTTAACTATGGCTACACCTTC.